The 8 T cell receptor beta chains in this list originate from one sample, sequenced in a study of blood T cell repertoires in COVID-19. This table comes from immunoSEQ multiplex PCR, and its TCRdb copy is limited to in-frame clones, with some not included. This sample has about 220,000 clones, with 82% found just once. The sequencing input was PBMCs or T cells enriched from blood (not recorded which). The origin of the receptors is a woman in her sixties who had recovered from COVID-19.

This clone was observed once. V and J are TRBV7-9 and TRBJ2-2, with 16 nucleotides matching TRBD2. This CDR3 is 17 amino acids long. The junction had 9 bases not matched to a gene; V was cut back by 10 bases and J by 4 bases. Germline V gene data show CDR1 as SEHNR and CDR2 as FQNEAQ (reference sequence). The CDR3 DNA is TGTGCCACTCCGGGACTAGCGGGGGGGCGTGGCACCGGGGAGCTGTTTTTT. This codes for CATPGLAGGRGTGELFF.

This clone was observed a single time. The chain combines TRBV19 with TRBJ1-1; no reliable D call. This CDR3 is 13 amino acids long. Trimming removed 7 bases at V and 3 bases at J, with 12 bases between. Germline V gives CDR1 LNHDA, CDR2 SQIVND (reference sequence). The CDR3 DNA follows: TGTGCCAGTAACTGGAGGGTGGACACTGAAGCTTTCTTT. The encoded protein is CASNWRVDTEAFF.

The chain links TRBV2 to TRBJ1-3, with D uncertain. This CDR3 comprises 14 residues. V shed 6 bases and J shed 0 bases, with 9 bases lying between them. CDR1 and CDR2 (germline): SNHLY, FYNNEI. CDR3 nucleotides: TGTGCCAGCAGGTTCGACTACTCTGGAAACACCATATATTTT. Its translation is CASRFDYSGNTIYF. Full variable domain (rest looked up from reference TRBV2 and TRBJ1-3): EPEVTQTPSHQVTQMGQEVILRCVPISNHLYFYWYRQILGQKVEFLVSFYNNEISEKSEIFDDQFSVERPDGSNFTLKIRSTKLEDSAMYFCASRFDYSGNTIYFGEGSWLTVV.

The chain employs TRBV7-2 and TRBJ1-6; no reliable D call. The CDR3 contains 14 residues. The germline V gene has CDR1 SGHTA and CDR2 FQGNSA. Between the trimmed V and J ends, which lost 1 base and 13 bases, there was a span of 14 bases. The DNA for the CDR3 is TGTGCCAGCAGCTTAGAGTTCCGGGAAAGCCCCCTCCACTTT. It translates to CASSLEFRESPLHF.

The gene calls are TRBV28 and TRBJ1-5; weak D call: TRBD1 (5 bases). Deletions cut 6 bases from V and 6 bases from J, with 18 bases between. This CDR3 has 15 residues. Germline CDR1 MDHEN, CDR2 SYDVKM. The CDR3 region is CASRPPGGEFQPQHF. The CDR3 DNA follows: TGTGCCAGCAGACCCCCGGGAGGGGAATTTCAGCCCCAGCATTTT.

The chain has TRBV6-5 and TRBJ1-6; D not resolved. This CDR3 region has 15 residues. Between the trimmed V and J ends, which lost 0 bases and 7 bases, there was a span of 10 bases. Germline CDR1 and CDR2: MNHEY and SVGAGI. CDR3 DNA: TGTGCCAGCAGTTACTCGTTGCCAGGAAATTCACCCCTCCACTTT. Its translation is CASSYSLPGNSPLHF.

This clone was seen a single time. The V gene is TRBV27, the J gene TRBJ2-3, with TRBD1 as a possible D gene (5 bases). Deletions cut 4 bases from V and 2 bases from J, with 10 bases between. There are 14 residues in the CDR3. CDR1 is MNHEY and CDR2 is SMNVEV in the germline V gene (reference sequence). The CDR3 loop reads CASSSRTFTDTQYF. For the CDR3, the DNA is TGTGCCAGCAGTTCCCGGACATTCACAGATACGCAGTATTTT.

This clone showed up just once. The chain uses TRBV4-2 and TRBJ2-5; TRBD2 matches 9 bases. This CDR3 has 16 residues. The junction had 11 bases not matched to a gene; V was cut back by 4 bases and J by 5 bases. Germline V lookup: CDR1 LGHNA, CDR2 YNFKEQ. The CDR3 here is CASSPRGAGGVETQYF. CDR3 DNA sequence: TGTGCCAGCAGCCCCCGGGGAGCGGGAGGTGTGGAGACCCAGTACTTC.